The 16 T cell receptor beta chains presented below share a single source sample, sequenced in a study of post-analysis software for immune sequencing data. Study-wide findings and caveats: TRBV segments more frequent in patients than in controls numbered several and included TRBV5-6, TRBV5-1 and TRBV20-1.

These receptors have no identified antigens. Libraries were made from TCR beta cDNA, and they carried unique molecular identifiers. TCRdb independently ran MiXCR on the PCR reads; one entry per CDR3 protein. The sample consists of 750,000 to 950,000 distinct CDR3 sequences, approximately 53% of them appearing once. The sequenced material came from blood. These receptors originate from a girl between 10 and 17 years old with multiple sclerosis.

This rearrangement joins TRBV27 to TRBJ1-2; 8 bases fit TRBD1. In germline, CDR1 is MNHEY, CDR2 SMNVEV (reference sequence). This CDR3 has 12 residues. J lost 6 bases, V lost 4 bases, and 1 base had no gene match. CDR3 sequence: CASSSRGHGYTF. CDR3 sequence (DNA): TGTGCCAGCAGTTCCAGGGGGCATGGCTACACCTTC.

This chain joins TRBV5-5 and TRBJ1-4; D uncertain. Deletions cut 0 bases from V and 8 bases from J, with 8 bases between. The CDR3 is 13 residues long. Germline lookup yields CDR1 SGHKS and CDR2 YYEKEE (reference sequence). The chain's CDR3 is CASSLDPIEKLFF. The CDR3 DNA follows: TGTGCCAGCAGCTTGGACCCGATAGAAAAACTGTTTTTT.

This clonotype was picked up a small number of times. The V gene is TRBV7-6, the J gene TRBJ1-2; D is possibly TRBD1 (6 bases). V was clipped by 4 bases and J by 3 bases, with 24 bases between them. Germline loops: CDR1 SGHVS, CDR2 FNYEAQ. This CDR3 comprises 18 residues. CDR3 in DNA: TGTGCCAGCAGCTCGAACGGTGGGACAAGGATCACGGACTATGGCTACACCTTC. This sequence encodes CASSSNGGTRITDYGYTF. Using reference TRBV7-6 and TRBJ1-2 for the parts outside the CDR3, the full variable domain is GAGVSQSPRYKVTKRGQDVALRCDPISGHVSLYWYRQALGQGPEFLTYFNYEAQQDKSGLPNDRFSAERPEGSISTLTIQRTEQRDSAMYRCASSSNGGTRITDYGYTFGSGTRLTVV.

V usage is TRBV29-1 and J usage is TRBJ2-3; TRBD2 matches 16 bases. With V trimmed by 5 bases and J by 4 bases, 6 bases remained unmatched. This CDR3 region has 16 residues. Per germline, CDR1 SQVTM and CDR2 ANQGSEA. CDR3 amino acids: CSVRPGTSGGADTQYF. The CDR3 DNA is TGCAGCGTTCGACCCGGGACTAGCGGGGGGGCAGATACGCAGTATTTT.

The chain joins TRBV12-3 or TRBV12-4 to TRBJ2-7; D may match TRBD1 or TRBD2 (5 bases each). Trimming removed 4 bases at V and 0 bases at J, with 13 bases between. This CDR3 spans 15 amino acids. As DNA, the CDR3 is TGTGCCAGCAGTTGGGACGCCTCGAGCTCCTACGAGCAGTACTTC. Amino acid sequence: CASSWDASSSYEQYF.

The chain carries TRBV3-1 and TRBJ1-4; 7 bases align to TRBD1. V shed 4 bases, J shed 1 base, and the junction held 6 bases outside the gene matches. CDR3 length equals 16 residues. CDR1 and CDR2 from the germline V gene are LGHDT and YNNKEL (reference sequence). The CDR3 DNA is TGTGCCAGCAGCCCTCCGACAGGGTTAACTAATGAAAAACTGTTTTTT. This codes for CASSPPTGLTNEKLFF.

This clonotype was recorded a few times. This chain uses TRBV10-3 with TRBJ2-6, with no clear D. Germline V gene lookup returns CDR1 ENHRY and CDR2 SYGVKD. The CDR3 extends over 13 amino acids. The V gene lost 4 bases and the J gene lost 2 bases, with 3 bases spanning the gap. The CDR3 bases are TGTGCCATCAGTGTGCCTGGGGCCAACGTCCTGACTTTC. This translates into CAISVPGANVLTF.

This clonotype was picked up a small number of times. The chain combines TRBV12-3 or TRBV12-4 with TRBJ2-5, with TRBD2 as a possible D gene (5 bases). The J call is doubtful: the DNA matches TRBJ2-7 better. This CDR3 comprises 13 residues. The CDR3 is CASSLSSRGEQYF. The CDR3 DNA reads TGTGCCAGCAGTTTGTCCTCCCGGGGCGAGCAGTACTTC.

This CDR3 is CASRRTGSVANYGYTF. For the CDR3, the DNA is TGTGCCAGCAGACGGACAGGCTCCGTTGCCAACTATGGCTACACCTTC. The chain is built from TRBV12-3 or TRBV12-4 and TRBJ1-2, with 7 bases fitting TRBD1. The CDR3 runs 16 residues. V shed 6 bases and J 2 bases; nucleotides not matched to a gene: 12.

This chain connects TRBV5-6 to TRBJ2-7; no reliable D call. Deletions cut 0 bases from V and 2 bases from J, with 12 bases between. Germline V gene data show CDR1 as SGHDT and CDR2 as YYEEEE. This CDR3 comprises 15 residues. The CDR3 nucleotides read TGTGCCAGCAGCTTGGCTCCCATAGGGACCTACGAGCAGTACTTC. This sequence encodes CASSLAPIGTYEQYF.

This chain joins TRBV20-1 and TRBJ1-5; no clear D gene. Germline CDR1 DFQATT, CDR2 SNEGSKA (reference sequence). The CDR3 length is 13 residues. Deletions cut 0 bases from V and 4 bases from J, with 7 bases between. The CDR3 here is CSARDEANQPQHF. CDR3 DNA sequence: TGCAGTGCTAGAGACGAGGCGAATCAGCCCCAGCATTTT.

This clonotype showed up just a few times. This chain uses TRBV10-3 with TRBJ2-7; no firm D call. The CDR3 is 12 amino acids. Germline CDR1 is ENHRY and CDR2 is SYGVKD. Trimming removed 2 bases from V and 3 bases from J, with 5 bases in between. The DNA for the CDR3 is TGTGCCATCAGTGAGGATCGCTACGAGCAGTACTTC. Its translation: CAISEDRYEQYF.

The V gene is TRBV20-1, the J gene TRBJ2-3, with D perhaps TRBD1 (5 bases). V dropped 5 bases and J dropped 2 bases, with 11 bases sitting between them. The CDR3 covers 13 residues. Germline CDR1 reads DFQATT; CDR2 reads SNEGSKA (reference sequence). The CDR3 sequence: CSAFSGFTDTQYF. In nucleotides, the CDR3 is TGCAGTGCTTTCTCAGGGTTCACAGATACGCAGTATTTT.

The rearrangement uses TRBV5-1 and TRBJ2-7; a weak D match, TRBD2 (5 bases). CDR3 length: 15 residues. The germline CDR1 and CDR2 sequences are SGHRS and YFSETQ. V was pared by 2 bases and J by 3 bases, with 15 bases between. The CDR3 nucleotides are TGCGCCAGCAGCTTTTTCCCCAGGACTCGCTACGAGCAGTACTTC. Amino acid sequence: CASSFFPRTRYEQYF.

The V gene is TRBV29-1, the J gene TRBJ2-5; D ambiguous. The CDR3 totals 14 residues. The V gene's germline CDR1 is SQVTM and CDR2 ANQGSEA. CDR3 region: CNTPKPVYQETQYF. The CDR3 coding sequence is TGCAACACACCCAAGCCGGTTTACCAAGAGACCCAGTACTTC. The full variable domain, its missing parts supplied by reference TRBV29-1 and TRBJ2-5, is SAVISQKPSRDICQRGTSLTIQCQVDSQVTMMFWYRQQPGQSLTLIATANQGSEATYESGFVIDKFPISRPNLTFSTLTVSNMSPEDSSIYLCNTPKPVYQETQYFGPGTRLLVL.

Many counts were recorded for this clonotype. The chain combines TRBV5-1 with TRBJ1-2; 10 bases align to TRBD1. Germline lookup yields CDR1 SGHRS and CDR2 YFSETQ. The length of the CDR3 is 15 residues. The trim removed 4 bases at V and 2 bases at J, leaving 5 bases unmatched. The CDR3 sequence: CASSPGQGLNYGYTF. The CDR3 DNA sequence: TGCGCCAGCAGCCCGGGACAGGGGTTAAACTATGGCTACACCTTC.